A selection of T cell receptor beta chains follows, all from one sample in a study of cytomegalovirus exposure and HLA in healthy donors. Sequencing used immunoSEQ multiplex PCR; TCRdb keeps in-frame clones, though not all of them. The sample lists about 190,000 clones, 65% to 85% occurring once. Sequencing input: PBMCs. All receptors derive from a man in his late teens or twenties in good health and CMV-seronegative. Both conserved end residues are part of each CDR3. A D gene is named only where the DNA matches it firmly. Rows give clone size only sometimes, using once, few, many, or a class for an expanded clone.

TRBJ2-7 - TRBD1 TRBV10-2 CASVERGLTNEQYF TGCGCCAGCGTTGAAAGGGGGCTAACGAACGAGCAGTACTTC
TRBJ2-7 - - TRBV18 CATSGLSSYEQYF TGTGCCACCTCGGGGCTTAGCTCCTACGAGCAGTACTTC
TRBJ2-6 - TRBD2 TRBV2 CASRGGSGANVLTF TGTGCCAGCAGGGGGGGGTCTGGGGCCAACGTCCTGACTTTC
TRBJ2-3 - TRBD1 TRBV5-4 CASRTGGLEDTQYF TGTGCCAGTCGGACAGGGGGCCTCGAAGATACGCAGTATTTT
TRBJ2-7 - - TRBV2 CASTNGDTNYEQYF TGTGCCAGCACCAACGGGGACACCAACTACGAGCAGTACTTC
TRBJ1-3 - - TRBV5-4 CASSLRGSGNTIYF TGTGCCAGCAGCTTACGGGGATCTGGAAACACCATATATTTT
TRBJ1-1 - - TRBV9 CASSPSGEGGAEAFF TGTGCCAGCAGCCCCTCCGGAGAAGGGGGGGCTGAAGCTTTCTTT
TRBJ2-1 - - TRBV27 CASSSRGYNEQFF TGTGCCAGCAGTTCCAGGGGCTACAATGAGCAGTTCTTC
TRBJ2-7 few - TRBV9 CASSVQVSSYEQYF TGTGCCAGCAGCGTACAGGTGAGCTCCTACGAGCAGTACTTC
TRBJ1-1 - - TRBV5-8 CASSSDIESSNTEAFF TGTGCCAGCAGCTCGGACATCGAATCATCGAACACTGAAGCTTTCTTT
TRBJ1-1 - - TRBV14 CASSQLRAGEAFF TGTGCCAGCAGCCAGCTCAGGGCTGGTGAAGCTTTCTTT
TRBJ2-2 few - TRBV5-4 CASSSASPGVTGELFF TGTGCCAGCAGCTCCGCGAGTCCAGGGGTCACCGGGGAGCTGTTTTTT
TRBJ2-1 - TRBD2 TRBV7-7 CASSSGSGSSSYNEQFF TGTGCTAGCAGCTCAGGTAGCGGGAGTAGCTCCTACAATGAGCAGTTCTTC
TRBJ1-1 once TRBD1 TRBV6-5 CASSFRGTGTTEAFF TGTGCCAGCAGTTTCCGCGGGACAGGGACCACTGAAGCTTTCTTT
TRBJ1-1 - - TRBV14 CASSRGASGNTEAFF TGTGCCAGCAGCCGGGGAGCTAGTGGAAACACTGAAGCTTTCTTT
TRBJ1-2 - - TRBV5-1 CASSLAPSGDYGYTF TGCGCCAGCAGCTTGGCCCCATCAGGGGACTATGGCTACACCTTC
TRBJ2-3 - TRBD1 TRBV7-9 CASSLTGGDTQYF TGTGCCAGCAGCTTGACAGGGGGGGATACGCAGTATTTT
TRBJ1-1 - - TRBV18 CASSFDREAFF TGTGCCAGCTCATTTGACAGAGAAGCTTTCTTT
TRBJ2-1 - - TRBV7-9 CASSPSVTGMDEQFF TGTGCCAGCAGCCCCAGTGTAACAGGGATGGATGAGCAGTTCTTC
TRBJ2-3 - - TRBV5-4 CASSPSGSGTDTQYF TGTGCCAGCAGCCCGAGCGGGTCGGGCACAGATACGCAGTATTTT
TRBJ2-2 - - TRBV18 CASSPPSGDTGELFF TGTGCCAGCTCACCGCCCAGCGGAGACACCGGGGAGCTGTTTTTT
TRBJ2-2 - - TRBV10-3 CAISEATGTGELFF TGTGCCATCAGTGAAGCGACCGGAACCGGGGAGCTGTTTTTT
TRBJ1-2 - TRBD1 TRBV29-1 CSVDMGRGLGYTF TGCAGCGTTGATATGGGCAGGGGGCTTGGCTACACCTTC
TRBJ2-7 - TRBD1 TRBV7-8 CASSLGRVQGAYEQYF TGTGCCAGCAGCTTAGGGAGGGTGCAGGGGGCTTACGAGCAGTACTTC
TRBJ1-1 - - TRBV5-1 CASSWGGRGNTEAFF TGCGCCAGCAGCTGGGGGGGCAGGGGGAACACTGAAGCTTTCTTT
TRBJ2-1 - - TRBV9 CASSVDGRLNNEQFF TGTGCCAGCAGCGTTGACGGGAGACTAAACAATGAGCAGTTCTTC
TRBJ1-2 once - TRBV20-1 CSAGGIYGYTF TGCAGTGCCGGGGGTATCTATGGCTACACCTTC
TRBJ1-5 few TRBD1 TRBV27 CASSFSGGLGQPQHF TGTGCCAGCAGTTTTTCAGGGGGCTTAGGTCAGCCCCAGCATTTT
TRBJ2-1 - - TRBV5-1 CASSLGRGNEQFF TGCGCCAGCAGCTTGGGTAGAGGCAATGAGCAGTTCTTC
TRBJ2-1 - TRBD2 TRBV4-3 CASSRRGGLNEQFF TGCGCCAGCAGCCGGCGGGGGGGCCTGAATGAGCAGTTCTTC
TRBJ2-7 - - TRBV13 CASSWAPYEQYF TGTGCCAGCAGCTGGGCCCCCTACGAGCAGTACTTC
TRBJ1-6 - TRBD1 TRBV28 CASSLPQGLNSPLHF TGTGCCAGCAGTTTACCACAGGGGCTCAATTCACCCCTCCACTTT
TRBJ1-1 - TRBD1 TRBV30 CAWTKGGCTEAFF TGTGCCTGGACCAAAGGGGGCTGCACTGAAGCTTTCTTT
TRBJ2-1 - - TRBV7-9 CASTPEWTDDEQFF TGTGCCAGCACTCCAGAGTGGACAGACGATGAGCAGTTCTTC
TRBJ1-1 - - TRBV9 CASSVLEGSTEAFF TGTGCCAGCAGCGTATTGGAGGGGAGCACTGAAGCTTTCTTT
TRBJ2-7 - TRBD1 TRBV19 CASSLDPGQGTYEQYF TGTGCCAGTAGCTTGGACCCTGGACAGGGAACCTACGAGCAGTACTTC
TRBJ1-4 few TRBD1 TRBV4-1 CASSPSGGVNEKLFF TGCGCCAGCAGCCCTTCAGGGGGTGTTAATGAAAAACTGTTTTTT
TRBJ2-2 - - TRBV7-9 CASSLNTVSGELFF TGTGCCAGCAGCTTAAACACAGTTTCCGGGGAGCTGTTTTTT
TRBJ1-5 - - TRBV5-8 CASSLDRNQPQHF TGTGCCAGCAGTTTGGACAGAAATCAGCCCCAGCATTTT
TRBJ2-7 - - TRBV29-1 CSVETSRDSSYEQYF TGCAGCGTTGAAACCAGCCGGGACTCTTCCTACGAGCAGTACTTC
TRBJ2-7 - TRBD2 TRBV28 CASSNSGLAGGEQYF TGTGCCAGCAGTAACTCGGGACTAGCGGGAGGCGAGCAGTACTTC
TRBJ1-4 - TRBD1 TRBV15 CATRDSRIVHEKLFF TGTGCCACCCGGGACAGCCGAATTGTGCATGAAAAACTGTTTTTT
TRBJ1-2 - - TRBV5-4 CASRLGGLGIYGYTF TGTGCCAGCAGGTTGGGAGGGTTGGGAATCTATGGCTACACCTTC
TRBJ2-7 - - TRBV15 CATSRDQGDWWPQYF TGTGCCACCAGCAGAGATCAGGGTGATTGGTGGCCGCAGTACTTC
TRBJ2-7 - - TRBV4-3 CASSQDPGNEQYF TGCGCCAGCAGCCAAGATCCGGGGAACGAGCAGTACTTC
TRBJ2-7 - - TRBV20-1 CSASGLYEQYF TGCAGTGCTAGTGGGCTATACGAGCAGTACTTC
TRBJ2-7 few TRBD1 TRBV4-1 CASSQGTGGSYEQYF TGCGCCAGCAGCCAAGGGACAGGGGGCTCCTACGAGCAGTACTTC
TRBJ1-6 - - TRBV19 CASSKMWGGDSPLHF TGTGCCAGTAGTAAGATGTGGGGGGGGGATTCACCCCTCCACTTT
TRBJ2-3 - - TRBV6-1 CASSRTQFTDTQYF TGTGCCAGCAGTAGAACACAGTTCACAGATACGCAGTATTTT
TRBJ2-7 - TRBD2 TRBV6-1 CASTELAGGFYEQYF TGTGCCAGCACTGAACTAGCGGGGGGGTTCTACGAGCAGTACTTC